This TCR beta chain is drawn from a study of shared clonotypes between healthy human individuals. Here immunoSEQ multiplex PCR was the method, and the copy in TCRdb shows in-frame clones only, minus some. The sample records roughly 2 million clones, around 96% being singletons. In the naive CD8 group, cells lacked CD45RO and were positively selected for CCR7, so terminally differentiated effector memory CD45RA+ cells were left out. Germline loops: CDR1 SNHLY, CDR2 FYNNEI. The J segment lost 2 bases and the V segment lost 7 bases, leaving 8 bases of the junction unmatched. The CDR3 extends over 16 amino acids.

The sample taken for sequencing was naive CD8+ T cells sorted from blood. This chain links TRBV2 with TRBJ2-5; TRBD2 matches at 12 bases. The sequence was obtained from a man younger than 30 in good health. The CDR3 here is CASITFTSGGQETQYF. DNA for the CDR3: TGTGCCAGCATTACATTTACTAGCGGGGGGCAAGAGACCCAGTACTTC.